The sequence of this TCR beta chain was determined in a study of T cell repertoires in cytomegalovirus infection. Study context: Recently identified HLA-C-restricted and well-studied HLA-B-restricted CMV epitopes were used. Indications of both CMV infection and matching HLA type were provided by public TCR beta signatures.

A few counts support this clonotype. Its antigen is currently unknown. A read error may produce the germline difference seen at one junction end. Study findings and constraints: Ex vivo responses were dominated by HLA-C-restricted CMV-specific TCR beta clonotypes. Cumulative public TCR beta family frequency identified CMV carriers with the relevant HLA.

The CDR3 is 15 residues long. Per the germline V gene, CDR1 is SSHAT and CDR2 is FNYEAQ (reference sequence). In TCRdb, the reads were re-called with MiXCR into one record per CDR3 protein. The sample shows roughly 500,000 distinct CDR3 sequences, 33% of them seen only once. This sequence originates from a human donor in good health (CMV status not recorded). Some clones in this sample may be carry-over from other donors' samples. V usage is TRBV7-7 and J usage is TRBJ2-5, with a weak D call TRBD1 (7 bases). The sequences come from cultured PBMCs, collected from culture after CMV antigen stimulation. The CDR3: CASSLGGQSQETQYF. The CDR3 coding sequence is TGTGCTAGCAGTTTGGGGGGACAGAGTCAAGAGACCCAGTACTTC.